Listed below are T cell receptor beta chains from one sample, sequenced in a study of naive and memory T cell subsets. MiXCR was run by TCRdb on the 5' RACE reads, yielding one entry per CDR3 protein. The sample carries roughly 60,000 distinct CDR3 sequences, about 7.2% recorded once. The receptors originated from a male donor in good health. CDR3s include the opening cysteine and the closing phenylalanine or tryptophan. Each record gives: J gene, V gene, clone size, CDR3 length, D gene, CDR3 protein, CDR3 DNA. A D gene is named only where the DNA matches it firmly. The size of a clone is reported for some rows only, either as once, few or many, or as a class for expanded clones.

>TRBJ2-1|TRBV12-3/TRBV12-4|NA|15|NA
CASSSGSSSYNEQFF
TGTGCCAGCAGTTCAGGGTCGAGCTCCTACAATGAGCAGTTCTTC
>TRBJ1-5|TRBV20-1|NA|17|NA
CSARNPRSLGSTDTQHF
TGCAGTGCTAGAAACCCCCGGTCGCTAGGGAGCACAGATACGCAGCATTTT
>TRBJ1-2|TRBV6-2/TRBV6-3|many|13|NA
CASSRESGYGYTF
TGTGCCAGCAGCAGGGAGAGCGGCTATGGCTACACCTTC
>TRBJ2-3|TRBV21-1|few|24|NA
CASSKIRGLLPPIAPFGATDTQYF
TGTGCCAGCAGCAAAATAAGGGGACTACTTCCGCCCATTGCTCCGTTCGGGGCCACAGATACGCAGTATTTT
>TRBJ1-5|TRBV6-1|few|15|NA
CASRILESGDQPQHF
TGTGCCAGCAGGATTTTGGAAAGTGGGGATCAGCCCCAGCATTTT
>TRBJ2-2|TRBV6-6|many|14|TRBD2
CASSYSREGGELFF
TGTGCCAGCAGTTACTCCAGGGAGGGTGGGGAGCTGTTTTTT
>TRBJ1-6|TRBV14|NA|13|NA
CASSQDLLEPLHF
TGTGCCAGCAGCCAAGATCTTCTCGAGCCCCTCCACTTT
>TRBJ2-1|TRBV10-2|NA|16|TRBD2
CASSEPGLAGDNEQFF
TGCGCCAGCAGTGAGCCCGGACTAGCGGGGGACAATGAGCAGTTCTTC
>TRBJ1-1|TRBV6-5|many|15|TRBD1
CASSYSRGLNTEAFF
TGTGCCAGCAGTTACTCTAGGGGGCTGAACACTGAAGCTTTCTTT
>TRBJ2-2|TRBV28|many|14|NA
CASRKEFVTGELFF
TGTGCCAGCAGGAAGGAGTTCGTGACCGGGGAGCTGTTTTTT
>TRBJ2-2|TRBV7-2|few|16|TRBD2
CASSLQAGGPTGELFF
TGTGCCAGCAGCTTACAAGCGGGGGGGCCAACCGGGGAGCTGTTTTTT
>TRBJ2-5|TRBV20-1|few|11|NA
CSARELETQYF
TGCAGTGCTAGAGAGTTAGAGACCCAGTACTTC
>TRBJ2-5|TRBV30|NA|13|TRBD2
CAWSGTRRETQYF
TGTGCCTGGAGTGGGACTAGGCGAGAGACCCAGTACTTC
>TRBJ2-7|TRBV12-3/TRBV12-4|many|13|NA
CASRGGVNYEQYF
TGTGCCAGCAGAGGCGGGGTAAACTACGAGCAGTACTTC
>TRBJ2-3|TRBV2|few|13|NA
CASSVLGTDTQYF
TGTGCCAGCAGTGTGTTGGGCACAGATACGCAGTATTTT
>TRBJ2-7|TRBV20-1|many|13|NA
CSARDGVHYEQYF
TGCAGTGCCCGGGACGGGGTCCACTACGAGCAGTACTTC
>TRBJ2-7|TRBV9|few|14|NA
CASSVRDSSYEQYF
TGTGCCAGCAGCGTGAGGGACTCCTCCTACGAGCAGTACTTC
>TRBJ2-1|TRBV2|many|14|NA
CASSEEAVRDEQFF
TGTGCCAGCAGTGAAGAAGCAGTTAGGGATGAGCAGTTCTTC
>TRBJ1-1|TRBV7-9|many|12|TRBD1
CASSTTGGEAFF
TGTGCCAGCAGCACCACAGGGGGTGAAGCTTTCTTT
>TRBJ2-1|TRBV6-5|few|15|NA
CASKVMAGGYNEQFF
TGTGCCAGCAAAGTAATGGCGGGCGGCTACAATGAGCAGTTCTTC
>TRBJ2-3|TRBV14|many|15|NA
CASSVHSGRTDTQYF
TGTGCCAGCAGCGTCCACTCGGGACGCACAGATACGCAGTATTTT
>TRBJ2-1|TRBV7-9|few|16|NA
CASSLRADNGYNEQFF
TGTGCCAGCAGCTTGCGGGCTGATAATGGATACAATGAGCAGTTCTTC
>TRBJ2-5|TRBV7-8|many|15|TRBD1
CASSLGGQPQETQYF
TGTGCCAGCAGCTTAGGGGGACAGCCCCAAGAGACCCAGTACTTC
>TRBJ2-7|TRBV18|few|15|TRBD2
CASSSTSGRANEQYF
TGTGCCAGCTCATCCACTAGCGGGAGGGCAAACGAGCAGTACTTC